This TCR beta chain was observed in a study of CD4 T cells in relation to SARS-CoV-2 and coronaviruses. At the level of the study: After roughly ten days of antigen culture, PBMC TCR beta CDR3s were sequenced. Study-wide results and limits: The assay detects memory recall responses, not culture-primed primary responses.

CDR1 MGHDK and CDR2 SYGVNS come from the germline V gene. Trimming cost V 1 base and J 5 bases, with 21 bases left between them. The CDR3 contains 17 residues. Sequencing used immunoSEQ multiplex PCR; TCRdb keeps in-frame clones, though not all of them. The top ten hold about 2.8% of the sample, which has 36,000 or so clones, around four fifths seen once. For approximately 10 days, around 99,000 sorted CD4+ cells grew with T cell-depleted PBMCs and CEF. With regard to this clone: Its antigen is as yet unknown.

The V gene is TRBV25-1, the J gene TRBJ2-7; TRBD2 is a possible D gene (5 bases). The receptor comes from an adult with COVID-19. Source material: memory CD4+ T cells from PBMCs, cultured in vitro. Written as DNA, the CDR3 is TGTGCCAGCAGTGAATTAAAATTCATGCCGGGGAGCGACGAGCAGTACTTC. It specifies CASSELKFMPGSDEQYF.